Shown below are 3 T cell receptor beta chains from a single sample sequenced in a study of T cell responses to AZD1222 COVID-19 vaccine. Assay: immunoSEQ multiplex PCR; the TCRdb copy retains only in-frame clones and omits some. The table lists about 120,000 clones, 80% to 90% of them singletons, with roughly 5.4% in the top ten. Here the sequenced sample was peripheral blood, taken on day 0 of AZD1222 vaccination. The receptor set was obtained from an adult in good health.

The CDR3, as DNA: TGTGCCAGCAGTCAGGACGGGAGTGACGCCGGGGAGCTGTTTTTT. Residues: CASSQDGSDAGELFF. The chain links TRBV2 to TRBJ2-2; tentatively, D is TRBD2 (6 bases). Trimming left V 5 bases short and J 6 bases short, with 16 bases between. This CDR3 contains 15 residues. Germline CDR1 is SNHLY and CDR2 is FYNNEI.

The genes are TRBV27 and TRBJ2-7, with D unresolved. The V gene lost 6 bases and the J gene lost 0 bases, with 12 bases spanning the gap. This CDR3 has 14 residues. CDR1 and CDR2 (germline): MNHEY, SMNVEV (reference sequence). The CDR3 loop reads CASRPGFSSYEQYF. CDR3 nucleotides: TGTGCCAGCAGACCAGGTTTTAGCTCCTACGAGCAGTACTTC.

The chain couples TRBV3-1 (or the pseudogene TRBV3-2) to TRBJ1-4; TRBD1 matches 7 bases. The CDR3 extends over 14 amino acids. From germline, CDR1 is LGHDT and CDR2 YNNKEL (reference sequence). V trimming: 1 base; J trimming: 7 bases; junction bases outside the gene matches: 3. The CDR3 DNA is TGTGCCAGCAGCCAAGTCGAGGGGGCTGAAAAACTGTTTTTT. It specifies CASSQVEGAEKLFF.